The clone carrying this TCR beta chain occurred a few times. As yet, its antigen is unknown. The CDR3 length is 14 residues. V gave up 5 bases and J gave up 5 bases; unmatched junction bases: 7. The germline V gene encodes CDR1 SGHTA and CDR2 FQGNSA. From blood, about 240-500 ng of genomic DNA served as TRB template. This sample is drawn from a study of T and B cells in COVID-19 patients. About the study: The recovered patients had mostly mild to moderate COVID-19 with outpatient management. In the active-infection cohort, about 90% of the roughly 20 patients had comorbidities linked to unfavorable COVID-19 outcome. Study-wide results and caveats: Sorted SARS-CoV-2-responsive or tetramer+ T cells and CD4+, regulatory and CD8+ subsets were not yet sequenced. At recovery TRB diversity and richness exceeded healthy donors, after highly clonal active COVID-19 repertoires.

Multiplex PCR with BIOMED2 TRB-A/B primer pools amplified TRB rearrangements. TCRdb reprocessed the multiplex PCR reads with MiXCR, giving one entry per CDR3 protein. The sample lists more than 7,500 distinct CDR3 sequences; less than 35% were seen once. The sequencing sample was made of blood. This TCR derives from a human donor with active COVID-19. The gene calls are TRBV7-2 and TRBJ1-1; TRBD1 matches 8 bases. The DNA for the CDR3 is TGTGCCAGCAGCCTAGACAGGGGAGGGACTGAAGCTTTCTTT. Its protein product is CASSLDRGGTEAFF.